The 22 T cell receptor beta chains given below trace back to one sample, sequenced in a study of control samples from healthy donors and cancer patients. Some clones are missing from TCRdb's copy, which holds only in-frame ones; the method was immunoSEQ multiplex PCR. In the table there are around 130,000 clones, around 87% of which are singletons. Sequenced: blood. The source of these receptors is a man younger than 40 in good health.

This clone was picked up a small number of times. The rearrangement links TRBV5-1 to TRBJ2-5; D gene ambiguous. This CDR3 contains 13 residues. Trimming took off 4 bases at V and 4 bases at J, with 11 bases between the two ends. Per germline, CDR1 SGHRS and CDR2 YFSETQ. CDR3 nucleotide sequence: TGCGCCAGCAGCCCGAGTGGGTCAGAGACCCAGTACTTC. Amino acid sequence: CASSPSGSETQYF.

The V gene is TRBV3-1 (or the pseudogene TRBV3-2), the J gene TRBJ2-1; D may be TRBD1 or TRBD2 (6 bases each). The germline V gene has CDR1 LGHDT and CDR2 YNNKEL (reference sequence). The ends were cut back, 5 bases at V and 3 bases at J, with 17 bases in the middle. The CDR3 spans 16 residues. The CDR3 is CASSERKGGNYNEQFF. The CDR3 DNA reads TGTGCCAGCAGCGAGCGGAAGGGGGGAAACTACAATGAGCAGTTCTTC.

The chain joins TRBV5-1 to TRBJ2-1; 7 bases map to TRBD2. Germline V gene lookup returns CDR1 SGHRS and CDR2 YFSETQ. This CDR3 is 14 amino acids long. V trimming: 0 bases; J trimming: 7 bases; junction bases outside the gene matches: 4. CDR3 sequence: CASSLEAGNNEQFF. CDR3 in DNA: TGCGCCAGCAGCTTGGAAGCGGGGAATAATGAGCAGTTCTTC.

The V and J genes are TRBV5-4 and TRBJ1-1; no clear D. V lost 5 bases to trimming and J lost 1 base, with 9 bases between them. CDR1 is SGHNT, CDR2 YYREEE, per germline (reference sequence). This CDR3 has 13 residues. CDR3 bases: TGTGCCAGCAGGTCGGACCCGAACACTGAAGCTTTCTTT. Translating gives CASRSDPNTEAFF.

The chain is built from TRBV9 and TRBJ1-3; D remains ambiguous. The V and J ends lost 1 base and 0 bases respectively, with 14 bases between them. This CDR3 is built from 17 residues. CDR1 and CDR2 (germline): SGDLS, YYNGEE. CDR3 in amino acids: CASSVKLAGFSGNTIYF. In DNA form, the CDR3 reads TGTGCCAGCAGCGTAAAACTGGCAGGCTTCTCTGGAAACACCATATATTTT.

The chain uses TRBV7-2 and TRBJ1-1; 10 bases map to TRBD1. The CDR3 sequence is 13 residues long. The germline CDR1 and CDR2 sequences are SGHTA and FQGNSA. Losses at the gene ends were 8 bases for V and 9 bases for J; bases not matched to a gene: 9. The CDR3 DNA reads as TGTGCCAGCCGCTCGACAGGGGGCAAGCAAGCTTTCTTT. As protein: CASRSTGGKQAFF.

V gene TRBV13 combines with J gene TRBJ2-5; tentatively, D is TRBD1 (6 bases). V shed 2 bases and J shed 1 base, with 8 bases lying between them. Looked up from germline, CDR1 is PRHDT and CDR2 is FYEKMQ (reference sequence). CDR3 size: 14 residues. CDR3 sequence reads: CASSLFRGQETQYF. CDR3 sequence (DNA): TGTGCCAGCAGCTTATTCAGGGGCCAAGAGACCCAGTACTTC.

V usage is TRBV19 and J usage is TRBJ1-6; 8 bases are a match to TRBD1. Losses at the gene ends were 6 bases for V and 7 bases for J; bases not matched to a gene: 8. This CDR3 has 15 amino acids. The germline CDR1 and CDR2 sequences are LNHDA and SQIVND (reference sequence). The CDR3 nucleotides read TGTGCCAGTAGCGAAGACCGGACAGGGAATTCACCCCTCCACTTT. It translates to CASSEDRTGNSPLHF.

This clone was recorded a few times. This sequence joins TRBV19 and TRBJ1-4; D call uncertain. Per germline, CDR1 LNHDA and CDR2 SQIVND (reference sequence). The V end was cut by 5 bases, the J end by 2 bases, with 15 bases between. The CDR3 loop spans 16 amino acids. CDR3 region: CASSPERRRTNEKLFF. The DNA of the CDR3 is TGTGCCAGTAGTCCTGAACGGAGGAGGACTAATGAAAAACTGTTTTTT. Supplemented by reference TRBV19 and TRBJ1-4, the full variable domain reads DGGITQSPKYLFRKEGQNVTLSCEQNLNHDAMYWYRQDPGQGLRLIYYSQIVNDFQKGDIAEGYSVSREKKESFPLTVTSAQKNPTAFYLCASSPERRRTNEKLFFGSGTQLSVL.

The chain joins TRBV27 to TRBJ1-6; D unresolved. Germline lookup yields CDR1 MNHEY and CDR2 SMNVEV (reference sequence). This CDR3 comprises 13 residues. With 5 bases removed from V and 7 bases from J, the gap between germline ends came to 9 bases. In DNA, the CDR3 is TGTGCCAGCAGTCCTTACCCCAATTCACCCCTCCACTTT. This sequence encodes CASSPYPNSPLHF.

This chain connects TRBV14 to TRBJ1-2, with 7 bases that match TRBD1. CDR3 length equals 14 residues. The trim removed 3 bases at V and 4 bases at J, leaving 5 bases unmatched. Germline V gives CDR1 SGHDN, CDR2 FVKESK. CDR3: CASSQNRGGYGYTF. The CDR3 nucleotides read TGTGCCAGCAGCCAGAACAGGGGAGGCTATGGCTACACCTTC.

DNA of the CDR3: TGCGCCAGCAGCCAAACGTCCGGGACAGGCCGAAATCAGCCCCAGCATTTT. Translated: CASSQTSGTGRNQPQHF. The chain uses TRBV4-1 and TRBJ1-5; 8 bases are a match to TRBD1. In germline, CDR1 is MGHRA, CDR2 YSYEKL. After removal of 2 bases from V and 4 bases from J, the junction contained 10 bases not matched to a gene. CDR3 length: 17 amino acids.

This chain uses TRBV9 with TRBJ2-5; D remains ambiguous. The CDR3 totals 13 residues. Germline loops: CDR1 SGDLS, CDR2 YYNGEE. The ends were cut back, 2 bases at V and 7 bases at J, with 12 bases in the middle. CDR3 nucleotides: TGTGCCAGCAGCGTGAGACCCTTCGGGACCCAGTACTTC. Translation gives CASSVRPFGTQYF.

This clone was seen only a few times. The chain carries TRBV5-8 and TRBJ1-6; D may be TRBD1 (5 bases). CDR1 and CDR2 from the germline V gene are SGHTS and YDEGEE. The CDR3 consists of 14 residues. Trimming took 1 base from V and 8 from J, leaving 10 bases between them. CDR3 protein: CASSLWTQDSPLHF. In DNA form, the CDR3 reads TGTGCCAGCAGCTTGTGGACACAGGATTCACCCCTCCACTTT.

The CDR3 nucleotides are TGTGCCAGCAGCCCCCAGGGGAGCGGCAATCAGCCCCAGCATTTT. It encodes CASSPQGSGNQPQHF. This rearrangement joins TRBV6-5 to TRBJ1-5; D might be TRBD1 (6 bases). CDR1 and CDR2 (germline): MNHEY, SVGAGI. This CDR3 has 15 residues. V gave up 6 bases and J gave up 2 bases, with 14 bases separating them.

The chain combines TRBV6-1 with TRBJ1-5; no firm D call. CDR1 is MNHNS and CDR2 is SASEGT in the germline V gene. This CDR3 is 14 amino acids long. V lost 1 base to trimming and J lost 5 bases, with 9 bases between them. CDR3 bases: TGTGCCAGCAGTGAAGGGGCCGGGGATCAGCCCCAGCATTTT. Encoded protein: CASSEGAGDQPQHF.

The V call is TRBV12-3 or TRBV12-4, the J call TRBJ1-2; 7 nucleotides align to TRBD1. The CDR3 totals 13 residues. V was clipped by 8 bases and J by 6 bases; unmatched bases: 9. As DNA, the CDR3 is TGTGCCAGCGACGACAGGGAAGTAAATGGCTACACCTTC. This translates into CASDDREVNGYTF.

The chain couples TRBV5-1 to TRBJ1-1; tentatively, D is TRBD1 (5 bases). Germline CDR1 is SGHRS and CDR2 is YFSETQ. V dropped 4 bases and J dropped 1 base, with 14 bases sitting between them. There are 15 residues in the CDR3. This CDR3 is CASSGTPNANTEAFF. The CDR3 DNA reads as TGCGCCAGCAGCGGGACTCCTAACGCGAACACTGAAGCTTTCTTT.

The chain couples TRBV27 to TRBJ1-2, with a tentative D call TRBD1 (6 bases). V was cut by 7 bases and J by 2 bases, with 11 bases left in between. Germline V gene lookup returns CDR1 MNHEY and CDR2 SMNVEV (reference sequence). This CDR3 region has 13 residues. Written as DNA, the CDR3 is TGTGCCAGCATGGGGGCAGGGAACTATGGCTACACCTTC. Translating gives CASMGAGNYGYTF.

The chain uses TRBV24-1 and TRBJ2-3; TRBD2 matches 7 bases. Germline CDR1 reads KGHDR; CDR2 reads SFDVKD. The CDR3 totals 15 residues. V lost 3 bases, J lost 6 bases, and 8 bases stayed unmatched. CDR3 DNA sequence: TGTGCCACCAGTGATCAGCGGGGACCCAGGGATACGCAGTATTTT. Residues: CATSDQRGPRDTQYF.

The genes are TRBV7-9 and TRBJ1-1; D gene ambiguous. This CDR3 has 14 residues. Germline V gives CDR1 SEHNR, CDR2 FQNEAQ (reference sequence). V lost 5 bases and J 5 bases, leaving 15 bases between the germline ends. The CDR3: CASSTKRSKTEAFF. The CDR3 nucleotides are TGTGCCAGCAGCACGAAACGGTCGAAAACTGAAGCTTTCTTT.

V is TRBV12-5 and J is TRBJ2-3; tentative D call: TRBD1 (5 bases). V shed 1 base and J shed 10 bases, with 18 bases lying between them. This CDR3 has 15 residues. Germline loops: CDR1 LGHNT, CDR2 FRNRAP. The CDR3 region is CASGLESGSSLAQYF. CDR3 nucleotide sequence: TGTGCTAGTGGTTTGGAATCAGGGTCTAGTCTGGCGCAGTATTTT. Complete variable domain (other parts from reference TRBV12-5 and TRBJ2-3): DARVTQTPRHKVTEMGQEVTMRCQPILGHNTVFWYRQTMMQGLELLAYFRNRAPLDDSGMPKDRFSAEMPDATLATLKIQPSEPRDSAVYFCASGLESGSSLAQYFGPGTRLTVL.